A selection of T cell receptor beta chains follows, all from one sample in a study of T cells after yellow fever vaccination. TCRdb ran MiXCR on the 5' RACE reads and lists one entry per CDR3 protein. Of tens of thousands of distinct CDR3 sequences listed, around 3.3% are singletons. The sample here was PBMCs, either bulk or a sorted T-cell subset (CD4+, CD8+, memory, or dextramer-sorted; not recorded which), taken roughly 46 days after the first yellow fever vaccination. These receptors came from a man in his late teens or twenties who received the YFV17D yellow fever vaccine. The CDR3 runs from the conserved cysteine through the conserved F or W. A D gene is named only where the DNA matches it firmly. Size is omitted from some rows. Given values are once, few, many or a class for expanded clones.

D gene: NA
V gene: TRBV7-2
J gene: TRBJ2-7
clone size: many
CDR3 DNA: TGTGCCAGCAGCTTAGGGGGGGCCTCCTACGAGCAGTACTTC
CDR3 protein: CASSLGGASYEQYF

D gene: NA
V gene: TRBV5-5
J gene: TRBJ2-2
clone size: many
CDR3 DNA: TGTGCCAGCAGCTTGACGTCTACGGGACGGAACACCGGGGAGCTGTTTTTT
CDR3 protein: CASSLTSTGRNTGELFF

D gene: TRBD1
V gene: TRBV5-5
J gene: TRBJ2-4
clone size: medium-sized
CDR3 DNA: TGTGCCAGCAGCTTCAGGACAGGACTAGCCAAAAACATTCAGTACTTC
CDR3 protein: CASSFRTGLAKNIQYF

D gene: NA
V gene: TRBV3-1
J gene: TRBJ2-7
clone size: NA
CDR3 DNA: TGTGCCTCCTGCCAAGGGGTAGGGGGGACCTACGAGCAGTACTTC
CDR3 protein: CASCQGVGGTYEQYF

D gene: NA
V gene: TRBV29-1
J gene: TRBJ1-5
clone size: many
CDR3 DNA: TGCAGCGTTGTAAAGACCGAAGGTCAGCCCCAGCATTTT
CDR3 protein: CSVVKTEGQPQHF

D gene: NA
V gene: TRBV2
J gene: TRBJ2-3
clone size: many
CDR3 DNA: TGTGCCAGCAGTGGGCTAGATACGCAGTATTTT
CDR3 protein: CASSGLDTQYF

D gene: TRBD2
V gene: TRBV7-2
J gene: TRBJ2-3
clone size: many
CDR3 DNA: TGTGCCAGCAGCCGAGGGACTAGCGGGGTTAGCACAGATACGCAGTATTTT
CDR3 protein: CASSRGTSGVSTDTQYF

D gene: TRBD1
V gene: TRBV5-1
J gene: TRBJ1-2
clone size: many
CDR3 DNA: TGCGCCAGCAGCGAGGGACAGGGAAGTGGCTACACCTTC
CDR3 protein: CASSEGQGSGYTF

D gene: NA
V gene: TRBV19
J gene: TRBJ1-2
clone size: many
CDR3 DNA: TGTGCCTCAACTCGAGGGGCATTCGGGGGCTACACCTTC
CDR3 protein: CASTRGAFGGYTF

D gene: NA
V gene: TRBV7-2
J gene: TRBJ1-3
clone size: many
CDR3 DNA: TGTGCCAGCAGCTCCGGGACGAGAAACACCATATATTTT
CDR3 protein: CASSSGTRNTIYF

D gene: TRBD1
V gene: TRBV5-6
J gene: TRBJ1-4
clone size: many
CDR3 DNA: TGTGCCAGCAGCCGAACAGGGGGCGATGAAAAACTGTTTTTT
CDR3 protein: CASSRTGGDEKLFF

D gene: NA
V gene: TRBV2
J gene: TRBJ2-2
clone size: NA
CDR3 DNA: TGTGCCTGCTGTTTAATTCGGAGGACAGGGAGGGTCAGCGGGGAGCTGTTTTTT
CDR3 protein: CACCLIRRTGRVSGELFF

D gene: TRBD1
V gene: TRBV28
J gene: TRBJ2-1
clone size: many
CDR3 DNA: TGTGCCAGCAGTTTGGGACAGGGTGTCAATGAGCAGTTCTTC
CDR3 protein: CASSLGQGVNEQFF

D gene: NA
V gene: TRBV6-1
J gene: TRBJ1-5
clone size: many
CDR3 DNA: TGTGCCAGCAGCGACGGACGGAACAATCAGCCCCAGCATTTT
CDR3 protein: CASSDGRNNQPQHF

D gene: NA
V gene: TRBV12-3/TRBV12-4
J gene: TRBJ1-6
clone size: many
CDR3 DNA: TGTGCCAGCAGTTTTCAGGGAGGTTCACCCCTCCACTTT
CDR3 protein: CASSFQGGSPLHF

D gene: NA
V gene: TRBV12-3/TRBV12-4
J gene: TRBJ2-2
clone size: medium-sized
CDR3 DNA: TGTGCCAGCAGTCGATCCACCGGGGAGCTGTTTTTT
CDR3 protein: CASSRSTGELFF

D gene: NA
V gene: TRBV3-1
J gene: TRBJ2-7
clone size: many
CDR3 DNA: TGTGCCAGCAGCCAAGGGGGGTTTAAGAATACCTACGAGCAGTACTTC
CDR3 protein: CASSQGGFKNTYEQYF

D gene: TRBD1
V gene: TRBV5-1
J gene: TRBJ1-2
clone size: many
CDR3 DNA: TGCGCCAGCAGCTTGGATTTACCGGGACAGGGGTTTGGCTACACCTTC
CDR3 protein: CASSLDLPGQGFGYTF

D gene: TRBD2
V gene: TRBV9
J gene: TRBJ2-5
clone size: many
CDR3 DNA: TGTGCCAGCAGCGGCGGGGGCCAAGAGACCCAGTACTTC
CDR3 protein: CASSGGGQETQYF

D gene: TRBD2
V gene: TRBV12-3/TRBV12-4
J gene: TRBJ2-3
clone size: many
CDR3 DNA: TGTGCCAGCAGTCCCGGGGGGGCGGGGATGAGAGATACGCAGTATTTT
CDR3 protein: CASSPGGAGMRDTQYF

D gene: NA
V gene: TRBV20-1
J gene: TRBJ1-2
clone size: few
CDR3 DNA: TGCAGTGCTAGACAGGCCACCCAATTCTATGGCTACACCTTC
CDR3 protein: CSARQATQFYGYTF

D gene: TRBD1
V gene: TRBV7-2
J gene: TRBJ2-7
clone size: many
CDR3 DNA: TGTGCCAGCAGCTTAGCCGGACAGGGGTACCACGAGCAGTACTTC
CDR3 protein: CASSLAGQGYHEQYF

D gene: NA
V gene: TRBV19
J gene: TRBJ2-3
clone size: many
CDR3 DNA: TGTGCCAGTAGTGTCCGGGACTCTCTTTACACAGATACGCAGTATTTT
CDR3 protein: CASSVRDSLYTDTQYF

D gene: TRBD1
V gene: TRBV5-1
J gene: TRBJ2-1
clone size: many
CDR3 DNA: TGCGCCAGCAGCTTGAGTCAGGGGGCGTACAATGAGCAGTTCTTC
CDR3 protein: CASSLSQGAYNEQFF

D gene: NA
V gene: TRBV12-3/TRBV12-4
J gene: TRBJ2-5
clone size: many
CDR3 DNA: TGTGCCAGCAGCCGGAAGACCGGGGGCCAAGAGACCCAGTACTTC
CDR3 protein: CASSRKTGGQETQYF

D gene: NA
V gene: TRBV6-5
J gene: TRBJ2-2
clone size: NA
CDR3 DNA: TGTGCCAGCAGTTACTCCCCCAGGGGTGCGGACACCGGGGAGCTGTTTTTT
CDR3 protein: CASSYSPRGADTGELFF

D gene: NA
V gene: TRBV18
J gene: TRBJ1-1
clone size: many
CDR3 DNA: TGTGCCAGCTCACCCGACCAAAACACTGAAGCTTTCTTT
CDR3 protein: CASSPDQNTEAFF

D gene: TRBD1
V gene: TRBV3-1
J gene: TRBJ1-1
clone size: many
CDR3 DNA: TGTGCCAGCAGGACCTCCGGGACAGGGGGCACTGAAGCTTTCTTT
CDR3 protein: CASRTSGTGGTEAFF

D gene: NA
V gene: TRBV27
J gene: TRBJ1-1
clone size: many
CDR3 DNA: TGTGCCACCTTCCAAGGGGTTGCTTTCTTT
CDR3 protein: CATFQGVAFF

D gene: NA
V gene: TRBV7-2
J gene: TRBJ1-1
clone size: many
CDR3 DNA: TGTGCCAGCAGCTTAGTGGGTGGAACAGATTTACCTTTCTTT
CDR3 protein: CASSLVGGTDLPFF

D gene: NA
V gene: TRBV25-1
J gene: TRBJ1-4
clone size: many
CDR3 DNA: TGTGCCAGCCGACGCAATGAAAAACTGTTTTTT
CDR3 protein: CASRRNEKLFF

D gene: TRBD2
V gene: TRBV7-2
J gene: TRBJ2-1
clone size: many
CDR3 DNA: TGTGCCAGCAGCCGACTAGCGGGGGGCTCCTACAATGAGCAGTTCTTC
CDR3 protein: CASSRLAGGSYNEQFF

D gene: NA
V gene: TRBV6-5
J gene: TRBJ2-1
clone size: many
CDR3 DNA: TGTGCCAGCAGTTACCGCCAACTCCTCGGTGGGGAGCAGTTCTTC
CDR3 protein: CASSYRQLLGGEQFF

D gene: NA
V gene: TRBV5-1
J gene: TRBJ1-4
clone size: many
CDR3 DNA: TGCGCCAGCAGCTTGGGGACGGGAGAAAAACTGTTTTTT
CDR3 protein: CASSLGTGEKLFF

D gene: NA
V gene: TRBV7-2
J gene: TRBJ2-7
clone size: many
CDR3 DNA: TGTGCCAGCAGCCGTGCGCTGGCCGTAGTGTCTTACGAGCAGTACTTC
CDR3 protein: CASSRALAVVSYEQYF

D gene: NA
V gene: TRBV5-1
J gene: TRBJ2-1
clone size: many
CDR3 DNA: TGCGCCAGCAGCTTGGCGGAATTTTCCTACAATGAGCAGTTCTTC
CDR3 protein: CASSLAEFSYNEQFF

D gene: NA
V gene: TRBV5-1
J gene: TRBJ1-4
clone size: many
CDR3 DNA: TGCGCCAGCAGCAGTGGCACAGGTCGAGAAAAACTGTTTTTT
CDR3 protein: CASSSGTGREKLFF

D gene: TRBD1
V gene: TRBV20-1
J gene: TRBJ1-6
clone size: many
CDR3 DNA: TGCAGTGCTAGGGGGGGACAGGGGCGAAATTCACCCCTCCACTTT
CDR3 protein: CSARGGQGRNSPLHF